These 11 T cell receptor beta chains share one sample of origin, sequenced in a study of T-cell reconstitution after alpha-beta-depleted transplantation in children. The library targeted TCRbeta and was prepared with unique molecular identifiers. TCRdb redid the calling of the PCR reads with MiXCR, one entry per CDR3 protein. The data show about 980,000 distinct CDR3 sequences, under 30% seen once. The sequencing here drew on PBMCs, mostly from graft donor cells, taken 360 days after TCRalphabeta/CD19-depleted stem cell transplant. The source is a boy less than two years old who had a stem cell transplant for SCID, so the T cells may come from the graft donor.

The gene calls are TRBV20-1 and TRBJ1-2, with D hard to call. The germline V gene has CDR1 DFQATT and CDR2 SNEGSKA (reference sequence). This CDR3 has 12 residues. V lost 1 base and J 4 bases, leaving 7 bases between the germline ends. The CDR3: CSARVRGYGYTF. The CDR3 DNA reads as TGCAGTGCTAGAGTCCGGGGCTATGGCTACACCTTC.

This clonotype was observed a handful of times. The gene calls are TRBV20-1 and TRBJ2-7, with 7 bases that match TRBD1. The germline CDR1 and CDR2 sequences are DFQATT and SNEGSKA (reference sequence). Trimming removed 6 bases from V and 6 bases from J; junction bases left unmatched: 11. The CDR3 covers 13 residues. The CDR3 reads CSAQTGVYGEQYF. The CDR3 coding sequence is TGCAGTGCGCAAACAGGGGTCTACGGCGAGCAGTACTTC.

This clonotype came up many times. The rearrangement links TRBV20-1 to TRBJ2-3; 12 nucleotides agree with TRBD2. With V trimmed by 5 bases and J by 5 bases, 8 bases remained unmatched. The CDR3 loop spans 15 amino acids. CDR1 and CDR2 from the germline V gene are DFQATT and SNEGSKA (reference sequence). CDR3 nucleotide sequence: TGCAGTGCTGGCCCTAGCGGGGGGGCCAAAGATACGCAGTATTTT. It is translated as CSAGPSGGAKDTQYF.

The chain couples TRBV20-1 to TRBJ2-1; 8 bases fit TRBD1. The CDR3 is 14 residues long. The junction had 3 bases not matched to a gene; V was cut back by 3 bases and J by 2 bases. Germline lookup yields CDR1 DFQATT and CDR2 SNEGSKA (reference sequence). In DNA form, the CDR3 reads TGCAGTGCTAGGACAGGGGTGACCTACAATGAGCAGTTCTTC. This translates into CSARTGVTYNEQFF.

CDR3 sequence reads: CASSFGTGTTYEQYF. Written as DNA, the CDR3 is TGTGCCAGCAGCTTCGGAACCGGGACAACCTACGAGCAGTACTTC. The chain links TRBV7-7 to TRBJ2-7; D may be TRBD1 (6 bases). This CDR3 is built from 15 residues. Germline V gives CDR1 SSHAT, CDR2 FNYEAQ (reference sequence). The germline V and J ends were trimmed by 3 bases and 2 bases, with 14 bases remaining between them.

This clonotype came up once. The CDR3 spells CASRTGLMQPQHF. CDR3 DNA: TGTGCCAGTAGAACAGGGCTAATGCAGCCCCAGCATTTT. The chain recombines TRBV19 with TRBJ1-5; D might be TRBD1 (6 bases). V lost 6 bases and J lost 7, with 13 bases in between. The CDR3 length is 13 residues. Looked up from germline, CDR1 is LNHDA and CDR2 is SQIVND (reference sequence).

The CDR3 is CSAPRRGRGTDTQYF. CDR3 coding DNA: TGCAGTGCCCCTAGGAGGGGCCGCGGCACAGATACGCAGTATTTT. The chain recombines TRBV20-1 with TRBJ2-3; weak D call: TRBD2 (6 bases). V was cut by 6 bases and J by 1 base, with 17 bases left in between. The germline CDR1 and CDR2 sequences are DFQATT and SNEGSKA (reference sequence). This CDR3 region has 15 residues.

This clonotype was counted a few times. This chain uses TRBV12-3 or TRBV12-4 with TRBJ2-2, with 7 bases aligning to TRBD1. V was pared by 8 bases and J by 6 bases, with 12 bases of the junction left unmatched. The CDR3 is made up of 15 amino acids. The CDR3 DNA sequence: TGTGCCAGCGGCCGAAGGACAGGAGGAGCCGGGGAGCTGTTTTTT. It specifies CASGRRTGGAGELFF.

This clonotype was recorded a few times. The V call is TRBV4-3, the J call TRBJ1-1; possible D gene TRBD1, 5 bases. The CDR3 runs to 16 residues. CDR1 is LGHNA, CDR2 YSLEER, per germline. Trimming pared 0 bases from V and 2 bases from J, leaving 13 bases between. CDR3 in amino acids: CASSQDPRDGNTEAFF. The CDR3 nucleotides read TGCGCCAGCAGCCAAGATCCCAGGGATGGAAACACTGAAGCTTTCTTT.

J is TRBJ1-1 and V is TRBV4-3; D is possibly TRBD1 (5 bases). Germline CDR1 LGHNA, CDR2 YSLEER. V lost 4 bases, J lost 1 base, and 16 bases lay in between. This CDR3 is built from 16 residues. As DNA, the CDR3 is TGCGCCAGCAGCCTACAAGGGGCGCGGAGGAACACTGAAGCTTTCTTT. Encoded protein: CASSLQGARRNTEAFF.

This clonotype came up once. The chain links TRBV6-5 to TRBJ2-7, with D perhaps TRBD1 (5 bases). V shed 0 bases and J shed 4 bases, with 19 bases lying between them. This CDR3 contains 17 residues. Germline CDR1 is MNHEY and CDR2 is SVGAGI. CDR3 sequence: CASSYSYPWGTGYEQYF. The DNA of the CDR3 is TGTGCCAGCAGTTACTCGTACCCGTGGGGCACCGGATACGAGCAGTACTTC.